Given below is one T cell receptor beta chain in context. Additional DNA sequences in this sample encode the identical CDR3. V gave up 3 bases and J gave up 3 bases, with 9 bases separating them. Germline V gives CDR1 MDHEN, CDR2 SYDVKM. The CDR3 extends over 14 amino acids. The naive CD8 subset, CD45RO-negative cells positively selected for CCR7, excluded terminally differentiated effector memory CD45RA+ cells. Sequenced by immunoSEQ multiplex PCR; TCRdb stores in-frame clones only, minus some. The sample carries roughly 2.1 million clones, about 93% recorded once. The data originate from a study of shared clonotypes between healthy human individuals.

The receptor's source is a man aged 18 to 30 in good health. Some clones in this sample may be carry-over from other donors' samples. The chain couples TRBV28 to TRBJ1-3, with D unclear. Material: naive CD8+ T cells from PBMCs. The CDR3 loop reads CASSFRAGGNTIYF. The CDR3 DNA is TGTGCCAGCAGTTTTCGGGCGGGTGGAAACACCATATATTTT.